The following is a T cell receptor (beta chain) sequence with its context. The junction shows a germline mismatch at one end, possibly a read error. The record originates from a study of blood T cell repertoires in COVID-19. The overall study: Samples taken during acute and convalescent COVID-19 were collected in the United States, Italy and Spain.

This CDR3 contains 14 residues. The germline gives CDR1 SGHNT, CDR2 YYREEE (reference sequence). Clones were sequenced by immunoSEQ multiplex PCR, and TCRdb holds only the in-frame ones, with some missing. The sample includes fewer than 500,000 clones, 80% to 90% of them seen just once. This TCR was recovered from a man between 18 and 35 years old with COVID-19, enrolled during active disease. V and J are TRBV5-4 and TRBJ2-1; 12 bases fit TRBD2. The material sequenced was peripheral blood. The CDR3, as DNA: TGTGCCAGCAGCCCCCGGACTAGCGGGGACCAGTGGCTCTTC. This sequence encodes CASSPRTSGDQWLF. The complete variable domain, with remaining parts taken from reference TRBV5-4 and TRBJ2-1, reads ETGVTQSPTHLIKTRGQQVTLRCSSQSGHNTVSWYQQALGQGPQFIFQYYREEENGRGNFPPRFSGLQFPNYSSELNVNALELDDSALYLCASSPRTSGDQWLFGPGTRLTVL.